This is a list of T cell receptor beta chains from one sample in a study of blood T cells in healthy people across ages. TCRdb called the 5' RACE reads again in MiXCR, with one record for every CDR3 protein. In the table there are 550,000 to 800,000 distinct CDR3 sequences, roughly 32% of which are singletons. Sequenced sample: blood. These receptors all stem from a woman of 80 years or more in good health. CDR3s include the opening cysteine and the closing phenylalanine or tryptophan. D genes are given only for firm matches. Clone size, where shown, is once, few, many, or a class for clones that have expanded.

>TRBV6-6|-|-|TRBJ1-2
CASSYPKVGKTYGYTF
TGTGCCAGCAGTTACCCCAAAGTGGGGAAGACCTATGGCTACACCTTC
>TRBV5-1|many|TRBD2|TRBJ2-3
CASSLGTTSGANTQYF
TGCGCCAGCAGCTTAGGAACGACTAGCGGTGCAAATACGCAGTATTTT
>TRBV5-1|many|-|TRBJ2-7
CASSPGSGALYEQYF
TGCGCCAGCAGCCCTGGGTCAGGGGCCTTATATGAGCAGTACTTC
>TRBV13|-|TRBD1|TRBJ2-7
CASSEDRAPYERYF
TGTGCCAGCAGCGAGGACAGGGCCCCCTACGAGCGGTACTTC
>TRBV7-2|many|-|TRBJ1-2
CASSAGAYGYTF
TGTGCCAGCAGCGCAGGCGCCTATGGCTACACCTTC
>TRBV7-6|-|-|TRBJ1-3
CASSVAGDLNTIYF
TGTGCCAGCAGCGTCGCAGGGGACCTAAACACCATATATTTT
>TRBV7-9|-|-|TRBJ2-1
CASSLVAGLDEQFF
TGTGCCAGCAGCTTAGTGGCAGGGTTGGATGAGCAGTTCTTC
>TRBV30|-|TRBD1|TRBJ2-4
CAWRTGGLAKNIQYF
TGTGCCTGGAGAACAGGGGGGCTAGCCAAAAACATTCAGTACTTC
>TRBV7-2|-|-|TRBJ2-3
CASSSVHKDTQYF
TGTGCCAGCAGCTCGGTCCATAAAGATACGCAGTATTTT
>TRBV7-2|-|TRBD2|TRBJ2-7
CASSPSGGNSYEQYF
TGTGCCAGCAGCCCCAGCGGGGGGAATTCCTACGAGCAGTACTTC
>TRBV12-3/TRBV12-4|-|-|TRBJ1-3
CASSFGMTGNTIYF
TGTGCCAGCAGTTTTGGTATGACTGGAAACACCATATATTTT
>TRBV4-3|-|TRBD1|TRBJ1-1
CASSQPGQRNTEAFF
TGCGCCAGCAGCCAACCGGGACAGAGGAACACTGAAGCTTTCTTT
>TRBV30|few|-|TRBJ2-1
CAWGSGTLDNEQFF
TGTGCCTGGGGAAGTGGGACCCTAGACAATGAGCAGTTCTTC
>TRBV5-1|-|-|TRBJ2-1
CASSLDSQETQFF
TGCGCCAGCAGCTTGGACAGCCAAGAGACCCAGTTCTTC
>TRBV20-1|many|-|TRBJ1-6
CSATVGGDSPLHF
TGCAGTGCTACGGTGGGGGGCGATTCACCCCTCCACTTT
>TRBV20-1|-|-|TRBJ2-3
CSATGRGMGTASTDTQYF
TGCAGTGCTACAGGAAGGGGGATGGGGACCGCTAGCACAGATACGCAGTATTTT
>TRBV20-1|few|-|TRBJ1-5
CSIAGQYNQPQHF
TGCAGTATCGCCGGACAGTACAATCAGCCCCAGCATTTT
>TRBV3-1|-|-|TRBJ1-6
CASSQEGGPPHF
TGTGCCAGCAGCCAAGAGGGCGGACCCCCCCACTTT
>TRBV4-3|few|TRBD1|TRBJ2-5
CASSQRGTDNEQYF
TGCGCCAGCAGCCAACGTGGGACAGACAATGAGCAGTACTTC
>TRBV2|many|-|TRBJ2-7
CASTEADSYEQYF
TGTGCCAGCACTGAGGCAGACTCCTACGAGCAGTACTTC
>TRBV6-2/TRBV6-3|many|-|TRBJ2-5
CASSSAGPGETQYF
TGTGCCAGCAGTTCCGCAGGTCCCGGAGAGACCCAGTACTTC
>TRBV20-1|-|-|TRBJ2-7
CSAREPSLYEQYF
TGCAGTGCTAGAGAGCCGAGCCTCTACGAGCAGTACTTC
>TRBV6-5|many|TRBD1|TRBJ2-7
CASSRRQGSYEQYF
TGTGCCAGCAGTCGACGACAGGGCTCCTACGAGCAGTACTTC
>TRBV2|many|TRBD2|TRBJ2-3
CASSEAGGGKAKYF
TGTGCCAGCAGTGAAGCGGGGGGGGGGAAAGCGAAGTATTTT
>TRBV29-1|-|TRBD1|TRBJ1-5
CSVSQGGGNQPQHF
TGCAGCGTTTCACAGGGGGGTGGCAATCAGCCCCAGCATTTT
>TRBV18|few|-|TRBJ2-5
CASSPIVQETQYF
TGTGCCAGCTCACCCATTGTTCAAGAGACCCAGTACTTC
>TRBV12-3/TRBV12-4|-|-|TRBJ2-3
CASRPRVDTQYF
TGTGCCAGCAGACCGCGAGTAGATACGCAGTATTTT
>TRBV4-3|few|-|TRBJ2-2
CASSQDITGTYSLPGELFF
TGCGCCAGCAGCCAAGATATAACCGGGACCTATTCCCTTCCCGGGGAGCTGTTTTTT
>TRBV4-3|-|TRBD2|TRBJ2-7
CASSHQLAEPHEQYF
TGCGCCAGCAGCCACCAACTAGCGGAGCCACACGAGCAGTACTTC
>TRBV11-2|many|TRBD1|TRBJ1-2
CASSSQTGVNYGYTF
TGTGCCAGCAGCTCACAGACAGGGGTTAACTATGGCTACACCTTC
>TRBV6-1|-|TRBD1|TRBJ2-1
CASSGMSGTGFYNEQFF
TGTGCCAGCAGTGGAATGTCCGGGACAGGCTTTTACAATGAGCAGTTCTTC
>TRBV5-1|many|TRBD2|TRBJ2-7
CASSLGGTISYEQYF
TGCGCCAGCAGCTTGGGTGGGACTATCTCCTACGAGCAGTACTTC
>TRBV11-2|many|TRBD2|TRBJ2-5
CASSGTSGGGYRETQYF
TGTGCCAGCAGCGGGACTAGCGGGGGAGGTTACAGAGAGACCCAGTACTTC
>TRBV4-3|-|-|TRBJ1-1
CASSQDIQVNTEAFF
TGCGCCAGCAGCCAAGATATCCAGGTCAACACTGAAGCTTTCTTT
>TRBV7-9|many|TRBD1|TRBJ1-4
CASSKNRGLAPTTNEKLFF
TGTGCCAGCAGCAAGAACAGGGGGCTCGCCCCCACAACTAATGAAAAACTGTTTTTT
>TRBV5-4|few|-|TRBJ1-6
CASRSRISYNSPLHF
TGTGCCAGCAGGTCTCGAATCTCCTATAATTCACCCCTCCACTTT
>TRBV5-5|-|-|TRBJ1-5
CASSWDTSNQPQHF
TGTGCCAGCAGCTGGGACACTAGCAATCAGCCCCAGCATTTT
>TRBV4-3|many|TRBD2|TRBJ2-3
CASSQVWGGGLMRADTQYF
TGCGCCAGCAGCCAAGTCTGGGGGGGGGGACTTATGAGGGCAGATACGCAGTATTTT
>TRBV11-2|many|TRBD2|TRBJ2-3
CASSLGGLYAGASGGTGGADTQYF
TGTGCCAGCAGCTTAGGAGGGTTGTATGCAGGAGCTAGCGGGGGTACCGGGGGGGCAGATACGCAGTATTTT
>TRBV20-1|-|TRBD2|TRBJ2-1
CSARPHLAGGHHNEQFF
TGCAGTGCTAGACCACATCTAGCGGGAGGGCATCACAATGAGCAGTTCTTC
>TRBV7-2|many|TRBD1|TRBJ2-7
CASSLDSGGSYEQYF
TGTGCCAGCAGCTTAGATTCAGGGGGCTCCTACGAGCAGTACTTC
>TRBV7-2|-|TRBD2|TRBJ2-2
CASSLNGGASTGERFF
TGTGCCAGCAGCTTAAACGGGGGGGCGAGCACCGGGGAGCGGTTTTTT
>TRBV12-3/TRBV12-4|many|-|TRBJ2-3
CASSRDSKGTDTQYF
TGTGCCAGCAGTAGGGACTCTAAGGGCACAGATACGCAGTATTTT
>TRBV9|few|TRBD1|TRBJ2-7
CASNEQGAGYEQYF
TGTGCCAGCAACGAACAGGGGGCCGGCTACGAGCAGTACTTC
>TRBV5-4|few|-|TRBJ2-5
CASSWKTGQETQYF
TGTGCCAGCAGCTGGAAAACGGGCCAAGAGACCCAGTACTTC
>TRBV18|few|-|TRBJ1-1
CASSPRGVRVYTEAFF
TGTGCCAGCTCACCTAGGGGTGTCAGAGTATACACTGAAGCTTTCTTT
>TRBV30|-|-|TRBJ2-1
CAWSVGGAIRDEQFF
TGTGCCTGGAGTGTGGGGGGGGCAATTAGGGATGAGCAGTTCTTC
>TRBV9|once|-|TRBJ2-3
CASSGRGHSTDAQYF
TGTGCCAGCAGCGGGAGGGGACATTCCACAGATGCGCAGTATTTT
>TRBV12-3/TRBV12-4|few|-|TRBJ2-2
CAIRRGINTGELFF
TGTGCCATCCGGAGGGGGATCAACACCGGGGAGCTGTTTTTT
>TRBV3-1|-|TRBD1|TRBJ1-1
CASSQEGTGGGNTEAFF
TGTGCCAGCAGCCAAGAAGGGACAGGGGGCGGAAACACTGAAGCTTTCTTT
>TRBV6-1|many|-|TRBJ1-5
CASLSNSNQPQHF
TGTGCCAGCCTTTCTAATAGCAATCAGCCCCAGCATTTT
>TRBV20-1|many|-|TRBJ1-2
CSASVTGVNYGYTF
TGCAGTGCTAGTGTTACGGGGGTGAACTATGGCTACACCTTC
>TRBV7-2|many|-|TRBJ1-6
CASSLVEGSYNSPLHF
TGTGCCAGCAGCTTAGTTGAGGGCTCCTATAATTCACCCCTCCACTTT
>TRBV27|many|TRBD1|TRBJ2-7
CASSLSTGAYEQYF
TGTGCCAGCAGTTTATCTACAGGGGCCTACGAGCAGTACTTC
>TRBV5-1|-|-|TRBJ1-6
CASSLVWGKNSPRHF
TGCGCCAGCAGCTTGGTATGGGGTAAGAATTCACCCCGCCACTTT
>TRBV4-2|-|-|TRBJ2-3
CASSPQGPTDTQYF
TGTGCCAGCAGCCCCCAGGGACCCACGGATACGCAGTATTTT